This T cell receptor (beta chain) comes out of a study of blood T cell repertoires in COVID-19. The germline V gene encodes CDR1 MNHEY and CDR2 SVGAGI. This CDR3 is built from 15 residues. V lost 7 bases and J lost 6, with 16 bases in between. Allocation to cohorts depended on clinical history reported by the participants. Resolution of symptoms, clearance, or two negative PCRs was present in recovered Cohort 3 donors. Per the authors' pipeline: Estimation of nucleated cell counts relied on the amplification of reference gene primers. The method was immunoSEQ multiplex PCR; TCRdb's version includes in-frame clones alone and lacks a portion of them. That table gives V, J and clone size, and the DNA gave D and trimming. This table holds 150,000 to 200,000 clones, around 89% found once.

This chain uses TRBV6-5 with TRBJ1-6; D not certain. This receptor was identified in a woman aged 45-65 years who had recovered from COVID-19. Sequenced sample: PBMCs or T cells enriched from blood (not recorded which). The CDR3: CASTPRGSSNSPLHF. DNA for the CDR3: TGTGCCAGCACCCCCAGAGGGAGCAGTAATTCACCCCTCCACTTT.